The following is a TCR beta chain sequence with its context. No antigen is known for it. These data come from a study of a mutant IDH1 vaccine in newly diagnosed glioma. Study in general: Patients, over weeks 1, 3, 5, 7, 11, 15, 19 and 23, received a total of eight vaccinations. Former treatment meant radiotherapy, temozolomide, or both; the majority had gotten both.

Clones were read by immunoSEQ multiplex PCR, and TCRdb kept only the in-frame ones, dropping some. The table records about 67,000 clones, around nine tenths of them present only once. Sample time point: week 11, during vaccination. Doses consisted of 300 ug of mutant IDH1 20-mer peptide each, paired with topical imiquimod. V was trimmed by 2 bases and J by 4 bases, leaving 12 bases between them. This CDR3 region has 14 residues. The germline CDR1 and CDR2 sequences are SGHKS and YYEKEE (reference sequence). This TCR came from a man aged 35 to 55 with glioma. Sequenced here: PBMCs, sampled from a glioma patient whose treatment included an IDH1 peptide vaccine. This chain joins TRBV5-5 and TRBJ1-2; D remains unclear. DNA for the CDR3: TGTGCCAGCAGCTTCCTTCCGGACGGCTATGGCTACACCTTC. Its translation: CASSFLPDGYGYTF.